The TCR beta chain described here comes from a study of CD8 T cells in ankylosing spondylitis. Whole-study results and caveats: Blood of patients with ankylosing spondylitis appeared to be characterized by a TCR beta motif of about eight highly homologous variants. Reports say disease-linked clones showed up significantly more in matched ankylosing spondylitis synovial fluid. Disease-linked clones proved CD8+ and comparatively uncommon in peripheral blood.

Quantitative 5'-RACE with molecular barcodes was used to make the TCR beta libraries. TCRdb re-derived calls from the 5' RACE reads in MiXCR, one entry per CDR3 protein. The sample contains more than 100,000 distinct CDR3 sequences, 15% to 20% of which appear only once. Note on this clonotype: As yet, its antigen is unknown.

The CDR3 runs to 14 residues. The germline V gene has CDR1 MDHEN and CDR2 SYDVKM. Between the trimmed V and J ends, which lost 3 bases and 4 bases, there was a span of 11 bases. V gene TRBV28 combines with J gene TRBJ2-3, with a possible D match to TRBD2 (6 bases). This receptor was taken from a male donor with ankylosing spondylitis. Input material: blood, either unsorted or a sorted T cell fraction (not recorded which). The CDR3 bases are TGTGCCAGCAGTTTGGTGGCTAGCGCAGATACGCAGTATTTT. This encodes CASSLVASADTQYF.